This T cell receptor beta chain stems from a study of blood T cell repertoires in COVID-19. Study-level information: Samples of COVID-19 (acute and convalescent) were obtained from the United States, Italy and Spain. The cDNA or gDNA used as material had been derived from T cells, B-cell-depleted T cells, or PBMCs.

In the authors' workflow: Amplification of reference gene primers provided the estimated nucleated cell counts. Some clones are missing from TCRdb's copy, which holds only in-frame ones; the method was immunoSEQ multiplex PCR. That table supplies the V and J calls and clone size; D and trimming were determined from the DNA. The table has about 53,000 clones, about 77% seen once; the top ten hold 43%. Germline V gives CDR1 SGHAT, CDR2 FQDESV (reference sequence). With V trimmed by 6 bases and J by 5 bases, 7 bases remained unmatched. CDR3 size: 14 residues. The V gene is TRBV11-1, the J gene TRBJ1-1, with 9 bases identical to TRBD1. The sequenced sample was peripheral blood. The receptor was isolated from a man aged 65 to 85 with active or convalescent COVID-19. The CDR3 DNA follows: TGTGCCAGCAGTCAACAGGGGGCGCGTACTGAAGCTTTCTTT. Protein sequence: CASSQQGARTEAFF.